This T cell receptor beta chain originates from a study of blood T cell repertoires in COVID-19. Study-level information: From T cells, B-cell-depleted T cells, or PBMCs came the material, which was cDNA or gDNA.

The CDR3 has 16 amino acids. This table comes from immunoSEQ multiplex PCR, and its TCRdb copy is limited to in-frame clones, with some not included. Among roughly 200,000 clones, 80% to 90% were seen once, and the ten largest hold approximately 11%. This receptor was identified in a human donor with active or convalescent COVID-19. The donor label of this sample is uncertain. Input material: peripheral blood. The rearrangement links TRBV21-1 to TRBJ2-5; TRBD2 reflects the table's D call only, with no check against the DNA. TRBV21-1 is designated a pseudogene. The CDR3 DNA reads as TGTGCCAGCAGCAAGCCCGGACTGGCATCACAAGAGACCCAGTACTTC. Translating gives CASSKPGLASQETQYF.